The present TCR beta chain was sequenced within a study of CD8 T cells in ankylosing spondylitis (TCRdb year 2017). In terms of the full investigation: The study set out to find disease-linked TCR variants by profiling T cell receptor beta repertoires in ankylosing spondylitis patients and healthy donors. The full study cohort was made up of 25 ankylosing spondylitis patients and roughly 98 healthy donors. Peripheral blood was sampled, and synovial fluid was also collected from ankylosing spondylitis patients.

Instrument used: Illumina HiSeq 2500. Quantitative 5'-RACE with molecular barcodes was the method used to prepare the TCR beta libraries. As for the authors' bioinformatics: A new computational method, built on a probabilistic model of VDJ rearrangement, was used to identify disease-linked TCR variants. TCRdb passed the public sequencing reads through fastp at Q25 and MiXCR, retaining productive beta sequences. Here each entry gathers all rows of one CDR3 protein and keeps the most common genes and DNA. The V and J calls reflect TCRdb's pipeline rather than the authors' work. This sample has about 390,000 distinct CDR3 sequences in its table, and 20% to 25% of those were observed once. The ten largest make up about a sixth of the sample. On the study overall, not on this receptor specifically: Some TCR beta motif variants had previously been reported in synovial fluid and blood of reactive arthritis patients, which suggested common disease-initiation mechanisms. A TCR beta motif of several highly homologous amino acid variants appeared characteristic of blood from ankylosing spondylitis patients. According to the report, matched synovial fluid samples from ankylosing spondylitis patients were significantly enriched for the disease-linked clones. The disease-linked clones showed a CD8+ phenotype and occurred at relatively low frequencies in peripheral blood.

The CDR3 runs 14 amino acids, cysteine and phenylalanine included. The only DNA kept is the CDR3, 42 bases in frame from the first base. The germline V gene yields SGHTA for CDR1 and FQGNSA for CDR2. V loses 4 bases of germline sequence and J loses 9 bases, and the interval between the two ends is 18 bases. This clonotype was seen more than once but under ten times. The antigen it recognizes is unknown. Per-base quality was not reported, and no clone a single base away is much larger than it. This TCR was recovered from a male donor with ankylosing spondylitis. The chain couples TRBV7-2 to TRBJ1-1; the D region possibly corresponds to TRBD1 (6 bases align). Sequencing used blood, either unsorted or a sorted T cell fraction (not recorded which). The sequence in DNA is TGTGCCAGCAGCTCACCCGGAGGGGGAAAACAAGCTTTCTTT. It is translated as CASSSPGGGKQAFF.